The 27 T cell receptor beta chains reported below all come from one sample, sequenced in a study of blood T cell repertoires in COVID-19. Method: immunoSEQ multiplex PCR; TCRdb's copy keeps in-frame clones and lacks some. Of more than 200,000 clones detected, around 89% appear once; the ten largest clones hold around 4%. Input material: PBMCs or T cells enriched from blood (not recorded which). The receptors were gathered from a young woman who had recovered from COVID-19.

The genes are TRBV5-1 and TRBJ2-1, with D perhaps matching TRBD1 (5 bases). This CDR3 region has 12 residues. V lost 3 bases, J lost 9 bases, and 10 bases lay in between. Germline CDR1 reads SGHRS; CDR2 reads YFSETQ. CDR3 in DNA: TGCGCCAGCAGCTACGACAGATCTGAGCAGTTCTTC. Its translation: CASSYDRSEQFF.

The chain links TRBV4-3 to TRBJ1-2; D may be TRBD1 (5 bases). Trimming shortened V by 1 base and J by 6 bases, and 9 bases separated the two germline ends. The CDR3 consists of 13 residues. Germline CDR1 is LGHNA and CDR2 is YSLEER. In DNA, the CDR3 is TGCGCCAGCAGCCAAGTCGACAGTCATGGCTACACCTTC. Protein: CASSQVDSHGYTF.

This chain uses TRBV10-3 with TRBJ2-2; possible D gene TRBD2, 5 bases. V was trimmed by 5 bases and J by 0 bases, leaving 16 bases between them. This CDR3 is built from 17 residues. CDR1 and CDR2 from the germline V gene are ENHRY and SYGVKD. The CDR3 here is CAISNPSTKPNTGELFF. In DNA form, the CDR3 reads TGTGCCATCAGTAACCCCTCGACTAAACCGAACACCGGGGAGCTGTTTTTT.

The chain links TRBV7-8 to TRBJ2-7, with 7 bases identical to TRBD1. This CDR3 has 14 amino acids. CDR1 and CDR2 from the germline V gene are SGHVS and FQNEAQ. The junction had 7 bases not matched to a gene; V was cut back by 4 bases and J by 4 bases. The chain's CDR3 is CASSSRQGTYEQYF. CDR3 DNA sequence: TGTGCCAGCAGCTCCCGACAGGGCACTTACGAGCAGTACTTC.

This chain links TRBV28 with TRBJ2-3; no clear D. Looked up from germline, CDR1 is MDHEN and CDR2 is SYDVKM. The V and J ends lost 3 bases and 0 bases respectively, with 7 bases between them. This CDR3 is 14 amino acids long. CDR3: CASSFEASTDTQYF. In DNA form, the CDR3 reads TGTGCCAGCAGTTTCGAGGCTAGCACAGATACGCAGTATTTT.

With respect to this clone: This CDR3 is also generated by other DNA sequences in the sample. V usage is TRBV18 and J usage is TRBJ2-7; 15 bases agree with TRBD2. CDR3 size: 14 residues. Germline CDR1 KGHSH, CDR2 LQKENI. Unmatched junction bases numbered 0, after V lost 3 bases and J lost 6 bases. CDR3 residues: CASSPGLAGGEQYF. The CDR3 coding sequence is TGTGCCAGCTCACCGGGACTAGCGGGAGGCGAGCAGTACTTC. The entire variable domain, with the rest obtained from reference TRBV18 and TRBJ2-7, is as follows: NAGVMQNPRHLVRRRGQEARLRCSPMKGHSHVYWYRQLPEEGLKFMVYLQKENIIDESGMPKERFSAEFPKEGPSILRIQQVVRGDSAAYFCASSPGLAGGEQYFGPGTRLTVT.

This clone was observed a handful of times. The genes are TRBV20-1 and TRBJ1-1; the match to TRBD1 covers 8 bases. Trimming took 3 bases from V and 3 from J; bases not matched to a gene: 9. CDR3 size: 15 residues. The germline V gene encodes CDR1 DFQATT and CDR2 SNEGSKA (reference sequence). CDR3 in amino acids: CSASAGTGLDTEAFF. For the CDR3, the DNA is TGCAGTGCTAGTGCCGGGACAGGCTTGGACACTGAAGCTTTCTTT.

The chain is built from TRBV27 and TRBJ2-3; the match to TRBD1 covers 7 bases. Per germline, CDR1 MNHEY and CDR2 SMNVEV (reference sequence). The trim removed 7 bases at V and 3 bases at J, leaving 19 bases unmatched. The CDR3 sequence is 18 residues long. The CDR3 loop is CASNPHNGEGAQTDTQYF. CDR3 sequence (DNA): TGTGCCAGCAACCCCCACAACGGCGAGGGGGCGCAAACAGATACGCAGTATTTT.

The chain couples TRBV27 to TRBJ1-6, with 7 bases matching TRBD1. J gave up 7 bases and V 7 bases, and 13 bases lay outside the gene matches. The CDR3 covers 16 residues. In germline, CDR1 is MNHEY, CDR2 SMNVEV (reference sequence). CDR3 protein: CASTIQGSVVNSPLHF. DNA for the CDR3: TGTGCCAGCACCATACAGGGGTCGGTAGTAAATTCACCCCTCCACTTT.

This chain uses TRBV7-9 with TRBJ1-5, with D uncertain. The CDR3 runs 17 residues. The germline CDR1 and CDR2 sequences are SEHNR and FQNEAQ (reference sequence). V dropped 5 bases and J dropped 2 bases, with 19 bases sitting between them. The CDR3: CASSPDRGRKGNQPQHF. The CDR3 DNA reads as TGTGCCAGCAGCCCGGACCGCGGGCGGAAGGGCAATCAGCCCCAGCATTTT.

The V and J genes are TRBV6-5 and TRBJ1-2, with 8 bases that match TRBD1. Germline lookup yields CDR1 MNHEY and CDR2 SVGAGI. J was trimmed by 4 bases and V by 2 bases; bases with no gene match: 6. The CDR3 covers 15 residues. The DNA of the CDR3 is TGTGCCAGCAGTTACGGGCAGGGGGCGGGCTATGGCTACACCTTC. It yields the protein CASSYGQGAGYGYTF.

The CDR3 protein is CASSTRDFDTEAFF. Written as DNA, the CDR3 is TGCGCCAGCAGCACCCGGGACTTCGACACTGAAGCTTTCTTT. V is TRBV5-1 and J is TRBJ1-1, with a possible D match to TRBD1 (5 bases). Trimming removed 4 bases at V and 3 bases at J, with 13 bases between. The CDR3 covers 14 residues. CDR1 SGHRS and CDR2 YFSETQ come from the germline V gene.

The chain has TRBV9 and TRBJ1-2; the D is unclear. The CDR3 is made up of 15 amino acids. The ends were cut back, 3 bases at V and 7 bases at J, with 19 bases in the middle. CDR1 is SGDLS, CDR2 YYNGEE, per germline. In DNA form, the CDR3 reads TGTGCCAGCAGCGCGGACCCCGGGAAAAGTCGTGGCTACACCTTC. Translated, it gives CASSADPGKSRGYTF.

The chain uses TRBV28 and TRBJ1-2; 12 bases map to TRBD1. This CDR3 is 15 amino acids long. The junction had 9 bases not matched to a gene; V was cut back by 5 bases and J by 8 bases. The germline V gene has CDR1 MDHEN and CDR2 SYDVKM. CDR3 loop: CASSPPGQGAGGYTF. The CDR3, as DNA: TGTGCCAGCAGTCCTCCGGGACAGGGGGCAGGGGGCTACACCTTC.

This clone was counted once. The CDR3 bases are TGTGCCAGTAAGGGGACGACAGGGAACACCGGGGAGCTGTTTTTT. It yields the protein CASKGTTGNTGELFF. This chain joins TRBV19 and TRBJ2-2, with a possible D match to TRBD1 (6 bases). V dropped 7 bases and J dropped 1 base, with 13 bases sitting between them. Per the germline V gene, CDR1 is LNHDA and CDR2 is SQIVND (reference sequence). The CDR3 covers 15 residues.

The chain uses TRBV21-1 and TRBJ1-5; TRBD1, the table's D call, was not compared with the DNA. TRBV21-1 is listed as a pseudogene. CDR3 length: 18 amino acids. The CDR3: CASSAYPLRGSSNQPQHF. CDR3 in DNA: TGTGCCAGCAGCGCCTACCCGCTCAGGGGCTCCAGCAATCAGCCCCAGCATTTT.

This clone appeared once. The chain joins TRBV15 to TRBJ2-1, with 7 bases lining up with TRBD1. This CDR3 contains 14 residues. The V and J ends lost 5 bases and 6 bases, in that order; junction bases with no gene match: 7. Germline loops: CDR1 LNHNV, CDR2 YYDKDF (reference sequence). CDR3 nucleotides: TGTGCCACCAGCCCCCGACAGGGTCCCAATGAGCAGTTCTTC. Protein sequence: CATSPRQGPNEQFF.

This chain uses TRBV24-1 with TRBJ2-2, with 10 bases that match TRBD2. V dropped 10 bases and J dropped 1; count of bases not matched to a gene: 5. Germline assignment: CDR1 KGHDR and CDR2 SFDVKD. This CDR3 is 15 amino acids long. The CDR3 sequence is CATSAGGRNTGELFF. CDR3 nucleotides: TGTGCCACTTCAGCGGGAGGGCGGAACACCGGGGAGCTGTTTTTT.

The chain carries TRBV18 and TRBJ1-2; D not certain. CDR1 KGHSH and CDR2 LQKENI come from the germline V gene. The CDR3 extends over 16 amino acids. Trimming shortened V by 1 base and J by 5 bases, and 17 bases separated the two germline ends. The CDR3 here is CASSPQTPQERYGYTF. In DNA form, the CDR3 reads TGTGCCAGCTCACCACAAACACCGCAGGAGCGGTATGGCTACACCTTC.

V is TRBV3-1 (or the pseudogene TRBV3-2) and J is TRBJ1-2, with D unclear. The ends were cut back, 0 bases at V and 2 bases at J, with 10 bases in the middle. CDR1 is LGHDT, CDR2 YNNKEL, per germline (reference sequence). The CDR3 totals 15 residues. This CDR3 reads CASSQDRSANYGYTF. CDR3 nucleotide sequence: TGTGCCAGCAGCCAAGATCGGTCCGCGAACTATGGCTACACCTTC.

This rearrangement joins TRBV3-1 (or the pseudogene TRBV3-2) to TRBJ1-4; D is unresolved. With 0 bases removed from V and 7 bases from J, the gap between germline ends came to 9 bases. CDR1 and CDR2 from the germline V gene are LGHDT and YNNKEL (reference sequence). The CDR3 sequence is 14 residues long. CDR3 amino acids: CASSQDIGGEKLFF. In nucleotides, the CDR3 is TGTGCCAGCAGCCAAGATATAGGCGGTGAAAAACTGTTTTTT.

This clone has just one count. J is TRBJ2-7 and V is TRBV5-1; 8 nucleotides align to TRBD1. This CDR3 contains 15 residues. Germline values: CDR1 SGHRS, CDR2 YFSETQ. The J segment lost 5 bases and the V segment lost 1 base, leaving 8 bases of the junction unmatched. CDR3 sequence reads: CASSLRGQVRDEQYF. The CDR3, as DNA: TGCGCCAGCAGCTTGCGGGGACAGGTGAGGGACGAGCAGTACTTC.

A note on this clone: Other DNA variants within this sample encode the same CDR3. The J gene is TRBJ2-3, the V gene TRBV29-1, with 9 bases identical to TRBD1. From germline, CDR1 is SQVTM and CDR2 ANQGSEA. This CDR3 is built from 13 residues. The J segment lost 3 bases and the V segment lost 5 bases, leaving 3 bases of the junction unmatched. The CDR3 loop is CSVRQGGTDTQYF. The CDR3 DNA reads TGCAGCGTTAGACAGGGGGGTACAGATACGCAGTATTTT.

The rearrangement uses TRBV7-9 and TRBJ2-3, with 10 positions matching TRBD2. The V gene end was trimmed by 2 bases and the J gene end by 4 bases; junction bases not matched to a gene: 3. This CDR3 has 15 amino acids. In germline, CDR1 is SEHNR, CDR2 FQNEAQ (reference sequence). The CDR3 DNA reads TGTGCCAGCAGCTTATCCAGCGGGAGGGCAGATACGCAGTATTTT. Protein product: CASSLSSGRADTQYF.

The DNA for the CDR3 is TGTGCCAGCAGCATCGGGTCGAAACGGGACAGGGTACGGGATCGAGCTAGCACAGATACGCAGTATTTT. This translates into CASSIGSKRDRVRDRASTDTQYF. The chain uses TRBV21-1 and TRBJ2-3; no check of the table's D call, TRBD1, against the DNA was made. TRBV21-1 is a pseudogene locus. The CDR3 spans 23 residues.

The chain has TRBV6-6 and TRBJ2-1; TRBD2 matches at 13 bases. CDR1 is MNHNY and CDR2 is SVGAGI in the germline V gene (reference sequence). The ends lost 5 bases at V and 6 bases at J; junction bases unmatched: 13. This CDR3 contains 18 residues. This CDR3 is CASSPGLAGEFVRNEQFF. CDR3 in DNA: TGTGCCAGCAGTCCTGGACTAGCGGGAGAGTTCGTCCGCAATGAGCAGTTCTTC.

The V call is TRBV5-1, the J call TRBJ2-7; 7 bases agree with TRBD2. The length of the CDR3 is 17 residues. Trimming took 0 bases from V and 2 from J; bases not matched to a gene: 11. The germline CDR1 and CDR2 sequences are SGHRS and YFSETQ. The CDR3 protein is CASSLGGLTNTPYEQYF. CDR3 nucleotides: TGCGCCAGCAGCTTGGGGGGACTAACAAATACCCCCTACGAGCAGTACTTC.